The 5 T cell receptor beta chains in this list originate from one sample, sequenced in a study of CD8+ T cells in alopecia areata. Extraction of RNA preceded its reverse transcription into cDNA, which served as the sequencing template. Data came from immunoSEQ multiplex PCR; TCRdb stores just in-frame clones and leaves some out. Here the sample spans 130,000 to 150,000 clones, approximately 49% being singletons. Here the sequenced sample was CD4+ T cells sorted from blood, taken at week 0. All receptors derive from a human donor with alopecia areata.

The chain is built from TRBV28 and TRBJ2-5; 8 nucleotides agree with TRBD1. The DNA end favors TRBJ2-7, so the J call may be wrong. The CDR3 extends over 13 amino acids. Germline assignment: CDR1 MDHEN and CDR2 SYDVKM. The CDR3 region is CASSLLQGGEQYF. For the CDR3, the DNA is TGTGCCAGCAGTTTACTACAGGGGGGCGAGCAGTACTTC.

J is TRBJ2-3 and V is TRBV25-1; the D is unclear. The CDR3 is made up of 13 amino acids. Trimming left V 4 bases short and J 7 bases short, with 12 bases between. Germline V CDR1 and CDR2: MGHDK, SYGVNS. CDR3 sequence: CASSVATGYTQYF. CDR3 nucleotide sequence: TGTGCCAGCAGTGTGGCGACCGGGTATACGCAGTATTTT.

This clone was detected only once. The chain uses TRBV7-9 and TRBJ1-1; D is unresolved. Trimming cost V 4 bases and J 7 bases, with 13 bases left between them. This CDR3 has 13 amino acids. CDR1 and CDR2 from the germline V gene are SEHNR and FQNEAQ (reference sequence). This CDR3 is CASSSELNYEAFF. CDR3 sequence (DNA): TGTGCCAGCAGCTCGGAGCTGAACTATGAAGCTTTCTTT.

The chain joins TRBV4-3 to TRBJ2-1; 7 bases agree with TRBD1. CDR3 length: 16 amino acids. Germline CDR1 reads LGHNA; CDR2 reads YSLEER. Trimming removed 1 base from V and 8 bases from J; junction bases left unmatched: 11. CDR3 amino acids: CASSQVPRGPLDEQFF. The CDR3, as DNA: TGCGCCAGCAGCCAAGTCCCGAGGGGGCCTTTGGATGAGCAGTTCTTC.

This clone was counted a few times. CDR3: CASSQDLAQGGNTGELFF. In DNA, the CDR3 is TGTGCCAGCAGCCAAGATCTAGCCCAAGGAGGAAACACCGGGGAGCTGTTTTTT. The chain joins TRBV4-2 to TRBJ2-2, with TRBD2 as a possible D gene (5 bases). This CDR3 has 18 amino acids. In germline, CDR1 is LGHNA, CDR2 YNFKEQ. Trimming shortened V by 0 bases and J by 2 bases, and 16 bases separated the two germline ends.